The clone carrying this TCR beta chain was counted a single time. As yet, its antigen is unknown. The source of the sample is a study of PD-1 blockade in classical Hodgkin lymphoma. Data came from immunoSEQ multiplex PCR; TCRdb stores just in-frame clones and leaves some out. The sample carries 70,000 or so clones, 93% recorded once. The CDR3 loop spans 15 amino acids. Per germline, CDR1 SEHNR and CDR2 FQNEAQ (reference sequence). With 5 bases removed from V and 5 bases from J, the gap between germline ends came to 18 bases. Broader study findings: TCR diversity at baseline was reported to be reduced in newly diagnosed patients relative to healthy donors. The causes of the repertoire differences, possibly disease activity or prior therapy, remain undefined.

Documented time point: newly diagnosed, previously untreated cHL patient sample. Acting as the comparison were PBMCs from newly diagnosed, untreated classical Hodgkin lymphoma. The sequenced sample was peripheral blood mononuclear cells (PBMCs). The receptor comes from a human donor with classical Hodgkin lymphoma. This rearrangement joins TRBV7-9 to TRBJ2-5; D possibly corresponds to TRBD2 (5 bases). CDR3 sequence (DNA): TGTGCCAGCAGCCCCACGTGGGCTAGCCGGGAGACCCAGTACTTC. Encoded protein: CASSPTWASRETQYF.